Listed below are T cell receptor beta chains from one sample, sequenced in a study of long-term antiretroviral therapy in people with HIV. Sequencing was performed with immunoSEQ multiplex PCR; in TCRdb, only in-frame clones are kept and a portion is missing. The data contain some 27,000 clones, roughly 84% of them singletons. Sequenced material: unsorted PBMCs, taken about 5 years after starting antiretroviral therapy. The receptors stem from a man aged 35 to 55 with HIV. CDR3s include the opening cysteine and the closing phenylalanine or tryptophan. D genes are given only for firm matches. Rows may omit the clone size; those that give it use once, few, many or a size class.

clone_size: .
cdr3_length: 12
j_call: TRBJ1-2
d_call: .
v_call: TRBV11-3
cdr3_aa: CATPAHFYGYTF
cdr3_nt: TGTGCCACACCCGCCCATTTCTATGGCTACACCTTC

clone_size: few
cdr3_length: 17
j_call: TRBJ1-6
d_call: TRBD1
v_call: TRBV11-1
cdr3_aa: CASSEDRGVTGDSPLHF
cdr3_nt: TGTGCCAGCAGCGAGGACAGGGGAGTGACGGGAGATTCACCCCTCCACTTT

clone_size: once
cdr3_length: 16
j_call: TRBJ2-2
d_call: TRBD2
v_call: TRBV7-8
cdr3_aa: CASSPWTSPLTGELFF
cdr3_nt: TGTGCCAGCAGCCCCTGGACTAGCCCTCTCACCGGGGAGCTGTTTTTT

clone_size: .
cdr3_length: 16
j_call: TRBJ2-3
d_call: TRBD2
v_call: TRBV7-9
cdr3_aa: CASSPTSGRDTDTQYF
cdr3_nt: TGTGCCAGCAGCCCGACGAGCGGGAGGGACACAGATACGCAGTATTTT

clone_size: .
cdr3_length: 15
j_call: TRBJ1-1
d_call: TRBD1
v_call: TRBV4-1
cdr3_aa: CASSREGQMNTEAFF
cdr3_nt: TGCGCCAGCAGCCGAGAGGGACAGATGAACACTGAAGCTTTCTTT

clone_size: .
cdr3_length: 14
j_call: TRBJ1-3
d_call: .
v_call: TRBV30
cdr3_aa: CAWSQGAGGNTIYF
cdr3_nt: TGTGCCTGGAGTCAAGGGGCCGGAGGAAACACCATATATTTT

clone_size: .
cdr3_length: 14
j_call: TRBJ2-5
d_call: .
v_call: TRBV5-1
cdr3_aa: CASSLGANEETQYF
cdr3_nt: TGCGCCAGCAGCTTGGGGGCCAATGAAGAGACCCAGTACTTC

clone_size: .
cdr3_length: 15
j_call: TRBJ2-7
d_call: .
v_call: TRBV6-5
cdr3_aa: CASSYSGGVGYEQYF
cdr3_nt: TGTGCCAGCAGTTACTCTGGGGGCGTTGGGTACGAGCAGTACTTC

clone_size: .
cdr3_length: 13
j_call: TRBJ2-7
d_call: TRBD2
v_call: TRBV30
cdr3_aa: CAWSPGGAYEQYF
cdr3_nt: TGTGCCTGGAGTCCGGGAGGAGCCTACGAGCAGTACTTC

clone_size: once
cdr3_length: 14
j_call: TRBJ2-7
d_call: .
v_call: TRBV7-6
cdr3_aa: CASSLSGQGYEQYF
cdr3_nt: TGTGCCAGCAGCTTAAGCGGTCAGGGCTACGAGCAGTACTTC

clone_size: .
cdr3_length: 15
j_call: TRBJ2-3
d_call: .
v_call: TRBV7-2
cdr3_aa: CASSQGGASTDTQYF
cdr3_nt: TGTGCCAGCAGCCAAGGTGGGGCGTCCACAGATACGCAGTATTTT

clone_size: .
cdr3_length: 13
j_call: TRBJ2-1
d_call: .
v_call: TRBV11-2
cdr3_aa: CASSLVSYNEQFF
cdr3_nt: TGTGCCAGCAGCTTAGTCTCCTACAATGAGCAGTTCTTC

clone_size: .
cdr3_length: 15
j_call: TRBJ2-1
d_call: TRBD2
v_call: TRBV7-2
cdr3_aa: CASSSAGLAQNEQFF
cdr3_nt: TGTGCCAGCAGCTCGGCCGGACTAGCGCAGAATGAGCAGTTCTTC

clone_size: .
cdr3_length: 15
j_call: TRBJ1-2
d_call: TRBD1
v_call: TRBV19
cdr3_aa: CASNGDRVGNYGYTF
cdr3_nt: TGTGCCAGTAACGGGGACAGGGTCGGAAACTATGGCTACACCTTC

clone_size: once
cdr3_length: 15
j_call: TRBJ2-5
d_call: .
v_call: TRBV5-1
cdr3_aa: CASSLEAGVGETQYF
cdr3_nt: TGCGCCAGCAGCTTGGAAGCAGGGGTCGGAGAGACCCAGTACTTC

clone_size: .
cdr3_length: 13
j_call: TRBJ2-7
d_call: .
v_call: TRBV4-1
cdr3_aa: CASSQVGTGEQYF
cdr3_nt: TGCGCCAGCAGCCAAGTGGGGACGGGGGAGCAGTACTTC

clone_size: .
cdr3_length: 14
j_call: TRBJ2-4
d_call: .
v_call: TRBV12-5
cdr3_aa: CASGFSEGKNIQYF
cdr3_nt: TGTGCTAGTGGTTTTTCGGAGGGCAAAAACATTCAGTACTTC